One and the same sample provided the 21 T cell receptor beta chains below, sequenced in a study of blood T cell repertoires in COVID-19. The assay was immunoSEQ multiplex PCR, and TCRdb's table has in-frame clones only and misses some. The table lists fewer than 250,000 clones, more than 70% of them singletons. What was sequenced was peripheral blood. These receptors all stem from a woman aged 45-60 years with acute or convalescent COVID-19.

The chain combines TRBV5-1 with TRBJ2-2; 8 positions agree with TRBD1. Germline V gives CDR1 SGHRS, CDR2 YFSETQ. The CDR3 consists of 14 residues. J was trimmed by 7 bases and V by 4 bases; bases with no gene match: 6. The CDR3 is CASSPDREDGELFF. The CDR3 bases are TGCGCCAGCAGCCCGGACAGGGAGGACGGGGAGCTGTTTTTT. The full variable domain, in which reference TRBV5-1 and TRBJ2-2 provide the parts outside the CDR3, is KAGVTQTPRYLIKTRGQQVTLSCSPISGHRSVSWYQQTPGQGLQFLFEYFSETQRNKGNFPGRFSGRQFSNSRSEMNVSTLELGDSALYLCASSPDREDGELFFGEGSRLTVL.

The rearrangement links TRBV18 to TRBJ2-5; possible D gene TRBD2, 6 bases. Germline V gene data show CDR1 as KGHSH and CDR2 as LQKENI. Deletions cut 0 bases from V and 4 bases from J, with 15 bases between. CDR3 length equals 16 residues. The CDR3 spells CASSPPGGAWGETQYF. The CDR3 DNA reads TGTGCCAGCTCACCACCAGGCGGGGCTTGGGGAGAGACCCAGTACTTC.

This clone was recorded only once. The chain is built from TRBV20-1 and TRBJ1-3; D gene unclear. From germline, CDR1 is DFQATT and CDR2 SNEGSKA (reference sequence). Between the trimmed V and J ends, which lost 5 bases and 4 bases, there was a span of 6 bases. This CDR3 contains 11 residues. This CDR3 reads CSALRGNTIYF. As DNA, the CDR3 is TGCAGTGCTCTGAGGGGAAACACCATATATTTT.

This clone appeared once. V and J are TRBV28 and TRBJ2-7, with D perhaps matching TRBD2 (7 bases). With 5 bases removed from V and 7 bases from J, the gap between germline ends came to 24 bases. The CDR3 loop spans 16 amino acids. The germline CDR1 and CDR2 sequences are MDHEN and SYDVKM. The chain's CDR3 is CASSQTSGGPMEEQYF. In DNA, the CDR3 is TGTGCCAGCAGTCAAACCTCCGGGGGGCCTATGGAGGAGCAGTACTTC.

The chain combines TRBV28 with TRBJ1-1; D ambiguous. CDR1 is MDHEN and CDR2 is SYDVKM in the germline V gene. The CDR3 contains 14 residues. Trimming stripped 9 bases from V and 4 bases from J, with 18 bases between. The CDR3 sequence: CASMAVRVGTEAFF. CDR3 DNA: TGTGCCAGTATGGCCGTACGGGTGGGCACTGAAGCTTTCTTT.

The chain employs TRBV5-6 and TRBJ1-2; TRBD1 matches at 7 bases. The CDR3 contains 14 residues. J lost 4 bases, V lost 1 base, and 4 bases had no gene match. CDR1 and CDR2 from the germline V gene are SGHDT and YYEEEE. The CDR3 here is CASSLPTGLYGYTF. For the CDR3, the DNA is TGTGCCAGCAGCTTGCCGACAGGGCTCTATGGCTACACCTTC.

The rearrangement joins TRBV30 to TRBJ1-6, with TRBD1 identical over 12 bases. Germline V gives CDR1 GTSNPN, CDR2 SVGIG (reference sequence). CDR3 length: 15 residues. Losses at the gene ends were 7 bases for V and 7 bases for J; bases not matched to a gene: 8. CDR3 loop: CASPGQGAGNSPLHF. CDR3 sequence (DNA): TGTGCCTCTCCGGGACAGGGGGCAGGGAATTCACCCCTCCACTTT.

This clone was picked up a small number of times. The genes are TRBV28 and TRBJ1-6, with D perhaps TRBD1 (6 bases). The CDR3 has 16 amino acids. The germline V gene encodes CDR1 MDHEN and CDR2 SYDVKM. Trimming took 3 bases from V and 6 from J, leaving 15 bases between them. The CDR3 loop is CASSFPRGTSNSPLHF. CDR3 coding DNA: TGTGCCAGCAGTTTCCCCCGAGGGACATCTAATTCACCCCTCCACTTT. Full variable domain (remainder filled in from reference TRBV28 and TRBJ1-6): DVKVTQSSRYLVKRTGEKVFLECVQDMDHENMFWYRQDPGLGLRLIYFSYDVKMKEKGDIPEGYSVSREKKERFSLILESASTNQTSMYLCASSFPRGTSNSPLHFGNGTRLTVT.

This clone was recorded only once. The CDR3 loop is CASSPSGEGGYYEQYF. As DNA, the CDR3 is TGTGCCAGCAGTCCATCCGGGGAGGGGGGTTACTACGAGCAGTACTTC. V and J are TRBV28 and TRBJ2-7; TRBD2 is a possible D gene (7 bases). V was clipped by 5 bases and J by 3 bases, with 20 bases between them. Germline assignment: CDR1 MDHEN and CDR2 SYDVKM. CDR3 length equals 16 residues.

The chain is built from TRBV11-2 and TRBJ2-1, with D uncertain. This CDR3 region has 16 residues. V was cut by 0 bases and J by 0 bases, with 9 bases left in between. The germline CDR1 and CDR2 sequences are SGHAT and FQNNGV. The CDR3 protein is CASSLDVPSSYNEQFF. The CDR3 nucleotides are TGTGCCAGCAGCTTAGATGTTCCCAGCTCCTACAATGAGCAGTTCTTC.

This clone was observed once. V gene TRBV19 combines with J gene TRBJ1-5; the match to TRBD1 covers 7 bases. V was pared by 7 bases and J by 4 bases, with 16 bases of the junction left unmatched. CDR1 and CDR2 (germline): LNHDA, SQIVND (reference sequence). This CDR3 region has 17 residues. CDR3 nucleotide sequence: TGTGCCAGTACCTCCGATTTTGGGGGCAGGGGGAATCAGCCCCAGCATTTT. Encoded protein: CASTSDFGGRGNQPQHF. Filled out from reference TRBV19 and TRBJ1-5, the complete variable domain reads DGGITQSPKYLFRKEGQNVTLSCEQNLNHDAMYWYRQDPGQGLRLIYYSQIVNDFQKGDIAEGYSVSREKKESFPLTVTSAQKNPTAFYLCASTSDFGGRGNQPQHFGDGTRLSIL.

This clone came up many times. The J gene is TRBJ2-2, the V gene TRBV10-1; 7 bases match TRBD2. Germline assignment: CDR1 WNHNN and CDR2 SYGVQD (reference sequence). The CDR3 spans 15 residues. The V gene end was trimmed by 2 bases and the J gene end by 5 bases; junction bases not matched to a gene: 5. CDR3 sequence: CASSELGGSTGELFF. In nucleotides, the CDR3 is TGCGCCAGCAGTGAGCTGGGCGGGAGTACCGGGGAGCTGTTTTTT.

A remark on this clone: The junction departs from the called germline gene at one end, perhaps through a read error. The chain employs TRBV24-1 and TRBJ1-6; TRBD1 matches at 8 bases. The CDR3 extends over 18 amino acids. The germline V gene has CDR1 KGHDR and CDR2 SFDVKD. CDR3 region: CATSDKPNDRGGNAPLHF. The CDR3 DNA sequence: TGTGCCACCAGTGACAAACCGAACGACAGGGGAGGTAATGCACCCCTCCACTTT.

The gene calls are TRBV7-9 and TRBJ2-3; TRBD1 might be the D (5 bases). Between the trimmed V and J ends, which lost 11 bases and 1 base, there was a span of 22 bases. CDR1 is SEHNR and CDR2 is FQNEAQ in the germline V gene (reference sequence). The CDR3 loop spans 16 amino acids. CDR3 protein: CAALPVEAQGTDTQYF. The CDR3 nucleotides are TGTGCCGCCTTGCCGGTTGAGGCACAGGGCACAGATACGCAGTATTTT.

This chain uses TRBV5-1 with TRBJ1-2; 12 nucleotides line up with TRBD1. Trimming cost V 9 bases and J 1 base; bases outside gene matches: 4. The CDR3 has 14 amino acids. Germline CDR1 is SGHRS and CDR2 is YFSETQ. This CDR3 is CATGTGGGNYGYTF. CDR3 nucleotide sequence: TGCGCCACCGGGACAGGGGGCGGTAACTATGGCTACACCTTC.

This chain links TRBV12-3 or TRBV12-4 with TRBJ2-1; D may be TRBD2 (5 bases). The CDR3 contains 12 residues. The V and J ends lost 1 base and 12 bases respectively, with 10 bases between them. The CDR3 bases are TGTGCCAGCAGTTTAGGGCGGGTTTCGCAGTTCTTC. As protein: CASSLGRVSQFF.

This clone showed up just a few times. V is TRBV4-2 and J is TRBJ2-6, with a weak D call TRBD2 (5 bases). The V end was cut by 1 base, the J end by 4 bases, with 11 bases between. From germline, CDR1 is LGHNA and CDR2 YNFKEQ. The CDR3 has 16 amino acids. DNA of the CDR3: TGTGCCAGCAGCCAAGGTAATGCGGGCGGGGCCAACGTCCTGACTTTC. Its translation: CASSQGNAGGANVLTF.

This chain joins TRBV5-1 and TRBJ2-5; TRBD2 matches at 9 bases. The CDR3 consists of 15 residues. With V trimmed by 0 bases and J by 3 bases, 3 bases remained unmatched. The germline CDR1 and CDR2 sequences are SGHRS and YFSETQ. The CDR3 bases are TGCGCCAGCAGCTTGGGAGCTAGCGGGGAAGAGACCCAGTACTTC. Protein: CASSLGASGEETQYF.

The rearrangement joins TRBV11-2 to TRBJ2-2; tentative D call: TRBD1 (6 bases). Germline loops: CDR1 SGHAT, CDR2 FQNNGV. The CDR3 is made up of 15 amino acids. V lost 5 bases and J 5 bases, leaving 15 bases between the germline ends. The CDR3 coding sequence is TGTGCCAGCAGCCATCGACGACAGGTTACCGGGGAGCTGTTTTTT. This gives the protein CASSHRRQVTGELFF.

V usage is TRBV24-1 and J usage is TRBJ2-1; D perhaps matches TRBD2 (5 bases). Germline-derived CDR1 and CDR2 are KGHDR and SFDVKD. There are 14 residues in the CDR3. Trimming removed 3 bases at V and 5 bases at J, with 10 bases between. The chain's CDR3 is CATSDPGGNNEQFF. DNA for the CDR3: TGTGCCACCAGTGATCCCGGAGGAAACAATGAGCAGTTCTTC.

The V call is TRBV10-2, the J call TRBJ1-3; tentatively, D is TRBD1 (5 bases). Germline V gene sequence: CDR1 WSHSY, CDR2 SAAADI. With 5 bases removed from V and 4 bases from J, the gap between germline ends came to 12 bases. The CDR3 length is 14 residues. The CDR3 DNA reads as TGCGCCAGCAGTTTAAGGGGATCAGGAAACACCATATATTTT. Encoded protein: CASSLRGSGNTIYF.